This paragraph reports one T cell receptor (beta chain). The sample is drawn from a study of blood T cell repertoires in COVID-19. For the study at large: COVID-19 samples from acute and convalescent phases originated in the United States, Italy and Spain.

Original analysis: It was from reference gene primer amplification that nucleated cell counts were estimated. TCRdb's copy holds only in-frame clones and misses some; the assay was immunoSEQ multiplex PCR. The V and J calls and the clone size are those of that table, but D and trimming were determined from the DNA. The sample lists about 200,000 clones; approximately 84% were seen once. The CDR3 length is 16 residues. Losses at the gene ends were 5 bases for V and 2 bases for J; bases not matched to a gene: 5. Germline CDR1 reads SSHAT; CDR2 reads FNYEAQ (reference sequence). V and J are TRBV7-7 and TRBJ2-3; 12 positions match TRBD2. The sample comprised peripheral blood. The clonotype was recovered from a woman at least 80 years old with acute or convalescent COVID-19. CDR3 protein: CASSQLAGGVTDTQYF. The CDR3 DNA sequence: TGTGCCAGCAGCCAACTAGCGGGAGGAGTCACAGATACGCAGTATTTT.